This T cell receptor (beta chain) was sequenced for a study of blood T cell repertoires in COVID-19. Background on the study: T cells, B-cell-depleted T cells, or PBMCs supplied cDNA or gDNA.

Germline lookup yields CDR1 MNHEY and CDR2 SMNVEV (reference sequence). This CDR3 has 12 amino acids. Germline trimming cut 8 bases from V and 2 bases from J; bases unmatched to any gene: 2. In the study's own analysis: Estimated nucleated cell counts came from reference gene primer amplification. The protocol was immunoSEQ multiplex PCR, while the TCRdb copy is restricted to in-frame clones and leaves out a portion. V, J and clone size are taken as reported in that table, and D and trimming were inferred from the DNA itself. The repertoire holds roughly 150,000 clones, 86% seen once, with about 4.5% in the top ten.

Sequencing was performed on PBMCs or T cells enriched from blood (not recorded which). The chain is built from TRBV27 and TRBJ2-7; 8 nucleotides align to TRBD2. The receptor was isolated from a man between 45 and 60 years old who had recovered from COVID-19. CDR3 sequence reads: CASAGGTYEQYF. As DNA, the CDR3 is TGTGCCAGCGCGGGAGGCACCTACGAGCAGTACTTC.